This paragraph covers one T cell receptor (beta chain) sequence. What it binds is not known. The sample is drawn from a study of cytomegalovirus exposure and HLA in healthy donors. The PCR made use of 60 Vbeta and 13 Jbeta primers. Using immunoSEQ multiplex PCR, the repertoire was profiled, and TCRdb retains in-frame clones only, with some absent. The sample yields approximately 100,000 clones, less than 80% seen once. Study-wide findings and caveats: Overall, around 150 TCR beta chains were annotated as cytomegalovirus-associated. A later analysis associated some 16,000 TCR beta sequences with HLA alleles at a 0.05 false discovery rate.

Likely unrecorded immune exposures existed in these nominally healthy donors. V was pared by 0 bases and J by 9 bases, with 9 bases between. The germline gives CDR1 SGHAT, CDR2 FQNNGV. CDR3 length equals 13 residues. The chain couples TRBV11-2 to TRBJ1-5; D not certain. The sample comprised PBMCs. The clonotype comes from a man aged 40-49 years in good health and CMV-seronegative. The CDR3 loop reads CASSLERDRPQHF. CDR3 sequence (DNA): TGTGCCAGCAGCTTAGAGAGGGATAGGCCCCAGCATTTT. The full variable domain, with the rest looked up from reference TRBV11-2 and TRBJ1-5, is EAGVAQSPRYKIIEKRQSVAFWCNPISGHATLYWYQQILGQGPKLLIQFQNNGVVDDSQLPKDRFSAERLKGVDSTLKIQPAKLEDSAVYLCASSLERDRPQHFGDGTRLSIL.